This TCR beta chain was sequenced in a study of response to subunit inactivated influenza vaccine. Notes on the study in general: There was a suggestion from the authors that each seasonal influenza vaccination recruits few new T cells.

This clonotype was seen a few times. Its antigen is not identified. Using its own MiXCR run on the RT-PCR reads, TCRdb lists one record per CDR3 protein. The data hold some 480,000 distinct CDR3 sequences, with approximately 10% observed a single time. Trimming left V 2 bases short and J 0 bases short, with 5 bases between. The CDR3 has 14 residues. Per the germline V gene, CDR1 is MDHEN and CDR2 is SYDVKM. This sequence originates from a man between 50 and 59 years old who received an inactivated influenza vaccine. Here the sequenced sample was PBMCs from blood, taken more than 35 days after vaccination. This chain connects TRBV28 to TRBJ1-3; no firm D call. The CDR3 DNA follows: TGTGCCAGCAGTTTACCCCTCTCTGGAAACACCATATATTTT. Protein: CASSLPLSGNTIYF.